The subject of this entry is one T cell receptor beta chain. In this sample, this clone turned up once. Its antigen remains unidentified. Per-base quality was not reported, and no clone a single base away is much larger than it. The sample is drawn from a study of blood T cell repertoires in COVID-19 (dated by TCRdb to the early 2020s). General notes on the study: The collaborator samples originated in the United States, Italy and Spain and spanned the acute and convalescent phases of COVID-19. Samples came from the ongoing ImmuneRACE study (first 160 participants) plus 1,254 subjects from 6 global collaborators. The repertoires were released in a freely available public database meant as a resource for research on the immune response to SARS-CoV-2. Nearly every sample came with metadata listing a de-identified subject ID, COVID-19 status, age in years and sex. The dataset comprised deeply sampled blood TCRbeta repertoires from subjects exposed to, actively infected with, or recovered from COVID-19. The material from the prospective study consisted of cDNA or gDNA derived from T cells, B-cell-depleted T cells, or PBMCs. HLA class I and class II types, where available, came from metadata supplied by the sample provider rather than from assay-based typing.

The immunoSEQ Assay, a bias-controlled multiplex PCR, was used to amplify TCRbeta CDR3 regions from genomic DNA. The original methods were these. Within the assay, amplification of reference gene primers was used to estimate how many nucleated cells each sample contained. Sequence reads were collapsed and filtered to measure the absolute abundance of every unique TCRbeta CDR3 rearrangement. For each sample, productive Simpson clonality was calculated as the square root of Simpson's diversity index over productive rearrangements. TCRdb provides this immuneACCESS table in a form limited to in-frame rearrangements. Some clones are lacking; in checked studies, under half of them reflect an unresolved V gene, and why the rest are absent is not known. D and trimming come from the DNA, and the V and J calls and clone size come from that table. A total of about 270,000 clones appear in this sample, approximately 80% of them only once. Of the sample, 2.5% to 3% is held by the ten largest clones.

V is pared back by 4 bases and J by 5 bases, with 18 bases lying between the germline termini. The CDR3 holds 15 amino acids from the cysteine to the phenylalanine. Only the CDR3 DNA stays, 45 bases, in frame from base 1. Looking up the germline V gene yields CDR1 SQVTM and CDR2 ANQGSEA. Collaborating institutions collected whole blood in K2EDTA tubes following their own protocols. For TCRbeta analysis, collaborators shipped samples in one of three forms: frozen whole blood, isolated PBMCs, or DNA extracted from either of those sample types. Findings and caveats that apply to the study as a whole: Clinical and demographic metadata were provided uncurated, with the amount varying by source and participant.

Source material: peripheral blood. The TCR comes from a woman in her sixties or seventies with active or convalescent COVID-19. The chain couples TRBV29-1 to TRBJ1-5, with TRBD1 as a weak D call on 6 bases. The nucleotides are TGCAGCGTTGTAGGGGGACAAAATGGGGATCAGCCCCAGCATTTT. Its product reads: CSVVGGQNGDQPQHF.